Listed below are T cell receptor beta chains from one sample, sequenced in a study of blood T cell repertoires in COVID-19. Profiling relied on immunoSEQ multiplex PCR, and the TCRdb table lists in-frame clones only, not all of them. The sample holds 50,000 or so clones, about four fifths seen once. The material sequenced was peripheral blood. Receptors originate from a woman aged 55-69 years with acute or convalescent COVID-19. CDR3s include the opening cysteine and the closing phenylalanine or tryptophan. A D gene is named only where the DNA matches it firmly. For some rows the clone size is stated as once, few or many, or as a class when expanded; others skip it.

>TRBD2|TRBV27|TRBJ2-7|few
CASSLGGRAYEQYF
TGTGCCAGCAGTTTAGGTGGGAGGGCCTACGAGCAGTACTTC
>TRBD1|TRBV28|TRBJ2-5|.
CASRLPGQGGPETQYF
TGTGCCAGCAGACTCCCGGGACAGGGAGGGCCAGAGACCCAGTACTTC
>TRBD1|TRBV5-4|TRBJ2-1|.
CASSLWGRTGEQFF
TGTGCCAGCAGCCTCTGGGGAAGGACAGGCGAGCAGTTCTTC
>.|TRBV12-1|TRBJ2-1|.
CASSARDRENEQFF
TGTGCCAGCAGCGCCCGGGACAGGGAAAATGAGCAGTTCTTC
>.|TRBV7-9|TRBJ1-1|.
CASSPVGGTEAFF
TGTGCCAGCAGCCCGGTGGGGGGCACTGAAGCTTTCTTT
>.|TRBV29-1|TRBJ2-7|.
CSGKQGPYEQYF
TGCAGCGGAAAACAGGGACCCTACGAGCAGTACTTC
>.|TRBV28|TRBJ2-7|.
CASSLWSTVYEQYF
TGTGCCAGCAGTTTATGGTCGACAGTATACGAGCAGTACTTC
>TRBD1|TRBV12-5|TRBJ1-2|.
CASAPDRARGYTF
TGTGCTAGTGCTCCGGACAGGGCGCGTGGCTACACCTTC
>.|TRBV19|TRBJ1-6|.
CASSTGGSYNSPLHF
TGTGCCAGTAGTACAGGAGGCTCCTATAATTCACCCCTCCACTTT
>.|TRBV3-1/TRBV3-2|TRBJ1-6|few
CASSPGSVNSPLHF
TGTGCCAGCAGCCCCGGGAGCGTTAATTCACCCCTCCACTTT
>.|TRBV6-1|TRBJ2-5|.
CASSDLRAVNVETQYF
TGTGCCAGCAGTGATTTGAGGGCAGTAAACGTCGAGACCCAGTACTTC
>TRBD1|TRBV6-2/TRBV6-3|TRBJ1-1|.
CASRLTGGNTEAFF
TGTGCCAGCCGCCTGACAGGGGGGAACACTGAAGCTTTCTTT
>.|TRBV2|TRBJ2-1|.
CASRLAAQGTYNEQFF
TGTGCCAGCAGGCTCGCGGCTCAGGGCACCTACAATGAGCAGTTCTTC
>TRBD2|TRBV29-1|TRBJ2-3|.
CSVASGSITDTQYF
TGCAGCGTTGCTAGCGGGAGTATAACAGATACGCAGTATTTT
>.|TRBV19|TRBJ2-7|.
CASGQRYEQYF
TGTGCCAGCGGACAGAGATACGAGCAGTACTTC
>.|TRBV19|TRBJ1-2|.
CASSIESQGTYGYTF
TGTGCCAGTAGTATCGAGAGCCAGGGTACCTATGGCTACACCTTC
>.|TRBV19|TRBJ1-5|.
CASTSSGGVQPQHF
TGTGCCAGTACATCAAGTGGGGGGGTTCAGCCCCAGCATTTT
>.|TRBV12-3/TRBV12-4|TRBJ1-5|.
CASSYHRDLQHF
TGTGCCAGCAGTTACCACAGGGATCTCCAGCATTTT
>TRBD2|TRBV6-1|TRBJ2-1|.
CASSEFAGGGYNEQFF
TGTGCCAGCAGTGAATTTGCGGGGGGTGGCTACAATGAGCAGTTCTTC
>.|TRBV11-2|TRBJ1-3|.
CASSPPGRANSGNTIYF
TGTGCCAGCAGCCCCCCCGGCAGGGCGAACTCTGGAAACACCATATATTTT
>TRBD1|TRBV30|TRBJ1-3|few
CAWSPFGTDNAGDTIYF
TGTGCCTGGAGTCCGTTCGGGACAGATAACGCTGGAGACACCATATATTTT
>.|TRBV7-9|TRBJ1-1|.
CASSLDTTNTEAFF
TGTGCCAGCAGCTTAGACACTACGAACACTGAAGCTTTCTTT
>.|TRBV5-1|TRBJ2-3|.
CASSTQGSTDTQYF
TGCGCCAGCAGCACCCAGGGTAGCACAGATACGCAGTATTTT
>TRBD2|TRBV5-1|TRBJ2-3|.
CASSTTSGGDTQYF
TGCGCCAGCAGCACGACTAGCGGGGGAGATACGCAGTATTTT
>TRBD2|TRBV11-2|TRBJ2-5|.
CASSGGVGGETQYF
TGTGCCAGTAGTGGGGGGGTTGGGGGAGAGACCCAGTACTTC
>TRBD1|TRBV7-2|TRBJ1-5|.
CASSPDRVQQPQHF
TGTGCCAGCAGCCCCGACAGGGTCCAGCAGCCCCAGCATTTT
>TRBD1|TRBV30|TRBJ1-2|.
CAWNQGTGSYGYTF
TGTGCCTGGAACCAAGGGACAGGGAGCTATGGCTACACCTTC
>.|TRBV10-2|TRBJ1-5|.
CASSDDRSNQPQHF
TGCGCCAGCAGTGATGACAGGAGCAATCAGCCCCAGCATTTT
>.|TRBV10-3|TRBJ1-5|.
CAISGTVDSNQPQHF
TGTGCCATCAGTGGGACAGTAGATAGCAATCAGCCCCAGCATTTT
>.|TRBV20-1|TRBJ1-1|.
CSARNTEAFF
TGCAGTGCCCGGAACACTGAAGCTTTCTTT
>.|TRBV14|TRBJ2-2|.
CASSQGSSRIGELFF
TGTGCCAGCAGCCAAGGTTCTAGCAGGATCGGGGAGCTGTTTTTT
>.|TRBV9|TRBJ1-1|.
CASSDTPARTDTEAFF
TGTGCCAGCAGCGACACCCCAGCCAGGACTGACACTGAAGCTTTCTTT
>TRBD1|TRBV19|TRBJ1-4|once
CASSRGQGNEKLFF
TGTGCCAGTAGTAGGGGACAGGGGAATGAAAAACTGTTTTTT
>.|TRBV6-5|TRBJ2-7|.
CASSLGGAEQYF
TGTGCCAGCAGTCTAGGGGGGGCCGAGCAGTACTTC
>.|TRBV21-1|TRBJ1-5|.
CASSCRKGQGVQPQHF
TGTGCCAGCAGCTGTCGAAAGGGACAGGGGGTTCAGCCCCAGCATTTT
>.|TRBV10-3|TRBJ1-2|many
CAISESESNYGYTF
TGTGCCATCAGTGAAAGCGAGAGTAACTATGGCTACACCTTC
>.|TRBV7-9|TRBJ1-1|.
CASTKGVNTEAFF
TGTGCCAGCACTAAGGGGGTGAACACTGAAGCTTTCTTT
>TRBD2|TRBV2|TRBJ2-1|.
CASSPGTSSREQFF
TGTGCCAGCAGTCCAGGGACTAGCTCTCGTGAGCAGTTCTTC
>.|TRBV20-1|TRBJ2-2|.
CSALAPGELFF
TGCAGTGCTTTAGCGCCCGGGGAGCTGTTTTTT
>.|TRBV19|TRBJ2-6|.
CASSTRSAGANVLTF
TGTGCCAGTAGTACCCGGTCGGCTGGGGCCAACGTCCTGACTTTC
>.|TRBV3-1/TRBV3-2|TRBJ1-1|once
CASSQGSLVAFF
TGTGCCAGCAGCCAAGGCAGTTTGGTAGCTTTCTTT
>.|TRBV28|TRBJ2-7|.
CASSSWTDRTYEQYF
TGTGCCAGCAGTTCATGGACAGACCGAACCTACGAGCAGTACTTC
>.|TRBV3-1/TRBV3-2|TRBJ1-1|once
CASSPRIDTGMTEAFF
TGTGCCAGCAGCCCCCGTATCGATACAGGTATGACTGAAGCTTTCTTT
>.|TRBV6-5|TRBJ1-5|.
CASIREGGLNQPQHF
TGTGCCAGCATTCGAGAGGGAGGCCTGAATCAGCCCCAGCATTTT
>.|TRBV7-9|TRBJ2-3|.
CASIRETGRTQYF
TGTGCCAGCATCAGGGAGACAGGGAGGACGCAGTATTTT
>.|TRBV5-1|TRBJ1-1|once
CATAQGMNTEAFF
TGCGCCACCGCCCAGGGGATGAACACTGAAGCTTTCTTT
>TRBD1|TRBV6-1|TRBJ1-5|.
CASSENRGRQPQHF
TGTGCCAGCAGTGAAAACAGGGGAAGGCAGCCCCAGCATTTT
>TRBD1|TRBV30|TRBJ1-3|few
CAARQGAGNTIYF
TGTGCCGCAAGACAGGGTGCTGGAAACACCATATATTTT
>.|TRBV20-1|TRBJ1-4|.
CSAWEGVELFF
TGCAGTGCTTGGGAGGGAGTGGAACTGTTTTTT
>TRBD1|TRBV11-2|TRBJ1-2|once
CASSPQQGTHYGYTF
TGTGCCAGCAGCCCCCAACAGGGGACCCACTATGGCTACACCTTC
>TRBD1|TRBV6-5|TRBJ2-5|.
CASLRDREIQYF
TGTGCCAGCCTCCGAGACAGGGAGATCCAGTACTTC
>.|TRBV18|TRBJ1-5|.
CASSPSENQPQHF
TGTGCCAGCTCACCTTCAGAAAATCAGCCCCAGCATTTT
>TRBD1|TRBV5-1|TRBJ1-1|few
CASSVPRAGGLNTEAFF
TGCGCCAGCAGCGTCCCGCGGGCAGGGGGTTTGAACACTGAAGCTTTCTTT
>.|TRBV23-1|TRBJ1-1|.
CASSRTDEAFF
TGCGCCAGCAGTCGGACAGACGAAGCTTTCTTT